This TCR beta chain originates from a study of blood T cell repertoires in COVID-19. As for the study in general: Sites across the United States, Italy and Spain contributed samples from acute and convalescent COVID-19.

The germline gives CDR1 SNHLY, CDR2 FYNNEI. With 1 base removed from V and 5 bases from J, the gap between germline ends came to 11 bases. The CDR3 is 14 residues long. Repertoires were generated with immunoSEQ multiplex PCR, while TCRdb's copy carries only in-frame clones and drops some. Of 120,000 to 150,000 clones in the sample, about 86% were seen once. This clone was observed at least ten times. The chain couples TRBV2 to TRBJ2-5, with TRBD1 as a possible D gene (6 bases). This clonotype originated in an older woman with acute or convalescent COVID-19. The sequenced material came from peripheral blood. The CDR3 DNA reads TGTGCCAGCAGTGAAGGGGGGCCGGGGGAGACCCAGTACTTC. Residues: CASSEGGPGETQYF.